Listed below are T cell receptor beta chains from one sample, sequenced in a study of shared clonotypes between healthy human individuals. Some clones are missing from TCRdb's copy, which holds only in-frame ones; the method was immunoSEQ multiplex PCR. The repertoire consists of a few million clones, with approximately 94% occurring once and the leading ten covering more than 0.12%. Input material: naive CD4+ T cells sorted from blood. The origin of the receptors is a man between 18 and 29 years old in good health. Each CDR3 is given with its conserved first and last residue. The D gene is left open where the match is weak. Not every row has a clone size; where given, it reads once, few, many or a size class.

d_gene | abundance | j_gene | len | v_gene | CDR3aa | CDR3nt
NA | NA | TRBJ2-1 | 15 | TRBV2 | CASIRHGGDYNEQFF | TGTGCCAGCATCAGACATGGCGGCGACTACAATGAGCAGTTCTTC
TRBD1 | once | TRBJ1-2 | 17 | TRBV27 | CASSLRWTGGRDYGYTF | TGTGCCAGCAGTTTAAGATGGACAGGGGGCCGAGACTATGGCTACACCTTC
NA | NA | TRBJ1-3 | 13 | TRBV19 | CATPTDSGNTIYF | TGTGCCACCCCGACAGACTCTGGAAACACCATATATTTT
NA | NA | TRBJ2-7 | 14 | TRBV9 | CASSERDTSYEQYF | TGTGCCAGCAGCGAAAGGGACACCTCCTACGAGCAGTACTTC
TRBD1 | NA | TRBJ2-1 | 17 | TRBV5-1 | CASSMNTGTGTDNEQFF | TGCGCCAGCAGCATGAATACCGGGACAGGGACCGACAATGAGCAGTTCTTC
TRBD1 | NA | TRBJ2-7 | 20 | TRBV5-1 | CASSWLIRDREVKRYYEQYF | TGCGCCAGCAGCTGGCTAATCCGGGACAGGGAGGTGAAGAGGTACTACGAGCAGTACTTC
NA | once | TRBJ2-5 | 15 | TRBV5-6 | CASSLVRAILETQYF | TGTGCCAGCAGCTTAGTAAGAGCCATTCTGGAGACCCAGTACTTC
NA | NA | TRBJ2-5 | 13 | TRBV10-1 | CASSESSQETQYF | TGCGCCAGCAGTGAGTCTAGCCAAGAGACCCAGTACTTC
TRBD2 | NA | TRBJ2-3 | 17 | TRBV5-4 | CASSWPATSGTTDTQYF | TGTGCCAGCAGCTGGCCGGCGACTAGCGGGACCACAGATACGCAGTATTTT
NA | NA | TRBJ2-5 | 14 | TRBV5-4 | CASSLEAGRETQYF | TGTGCCAGCAGCTTGGAGGCGGGCCGGGAGACCCAGTACTTC
NA | NA | TRBJ2-2 | 17 | TRBV4-1 | CASRLIGRGRDTGELFF | TGCGCCAGCAGGCTTATCGGTCGGGGGCGCGACACCGGGGAGCTGTTTTTT
NA | NA | TRBJ1-1 | 14 | TRBV5-4 | CASSLDGRNTEAFF | TGTGCCAGCAGCCTCGACGGACGGAACACTGAAGCTTTCTTT
TRBD1 | NA | TRBJ1-5 | 15 | TRBV18 | CASSPLGQGDQPQHF | TGTGCCAGCTCACCTCTAGGGCAGGGGGATCAGCCCCAGCATTTT
NA | NA | TRBJ1-4 | 17 | TRBV5-1 | CASSFGQQWPPNEKLFF | TGCGCCAGCAGCTTCGGACAGCAATGGCCCCCCAATGAAAAACTGTTTTTT
NA | NA | TRBJ2-5 | 15 | TRBV18 | CASSPPGQGAKTQYF | TGTGCCAGCTCACCACCGGGGCAAGGGGCGAAGACCCAGTACTTC
NA | few | TRBJ2-5 | 12 | TRBV19 | CASSIAEETQYF | TGTGCCAGTAGTATCGCCGAAGAGACCCAGTACTTC
TRBD1 | NA | TRBJ2-4 | 16 | TRBV5-6 | CASSYTGGRGKNIQYF | TGTGCCAGCAGTTATACAGGGGGCCGGGGCAAAAACATTCAGTACTTC
NA | once | TRBJ2-5 | 14 | TRBV19 | CASSMGGFAETQYF | TGTGCCAGTAGTATGGGGGGATTTGCGGAGACCCAGTACTTC
TRBD2 | NA | TRBJ2-5 | 15 | TRBV7-3 | CASSLSGGVRQTQYF | TGTGCCAGCAGCTTAAGTGGGGGGGTCAGGCAGACCCAGTACTTC
NA | NA | TRBJ2-2 | 13 | TRBV7-3 | CASSLTFPGELFF | TGTGCCAGCAGCTTAACTTTCCCCGGGGAGCTGTTTTTT
NA | NA | TRBJ1-4 | 14 | TRBV9 | CASSKGGRDEKLFF | TGTGCCAGCAGCAAGGGGGGGCGCGATGAAAAACTGTTTTTT
TRBD1 | NA | TRBJ1-5 | 15 | TRBV2 | CASSDGGQTNQPQHF | TGTGCCAGCAGTGACGGGGGACAGACCAATCAGCCCCAGCATTTT
NA | few | TRBJ1-5 | 13 | TRBV2 | CASSEAFNQPQHF | TGTGCCAGCAGTGAAGCGTTTAACCAGCCCCAGCATTTT
NA | NA | TRBJ2-3 | 15 | TRBV5-1 | CASSLGHSSTDTQYF | TGCGCCAGCAGCTTGGGGCACTCTAGCACAGATACGCAGTATTTT
NA | NA | TRBJ2-7 | 14 | TRBV30 | CAWSTGGPDYEQYF | TGTGCCTGGAGTACCGGGGGCCCCGACTACGAGCAGTACTTC
TRBD1 | NA | TRBJ2-7 | 15 | TRBV27 | CASSLDRGELYEQYF | TGTGCCAGCAGTCTGGACAGGGGTGAACTCTACGAGCAGTACTTC
TRBD2 | NA | TRBJ2-1 | 16 | TRBV9 | CASSALTSGGKDEQFF | TGTGCCAGCAGCGCCTTAACTAGCGGGGGGAAGGATGAGCAGTTCTTC
NA | few | TRBJ1-4 | 11 | TRBV2 | CASSVMEKLFF | TGTGCCAGCAGTGTAATGGAAAAACTGTTTTTT
NA | NA | TRBJ2-2 | 16 | TRBV4-1 | CASSQRQVANTGELFF | TGCGCCAGCAGCCAACGGCAGGTCGCGAACACCGGGGAGCTGTTTTTT
TRBD2 | NA | TRBJ2-7 | 16 | TRBV5-4 | CASSPDPGGSGYEQYF | TGTGCCAGCAGTCCAGACCCCGGGGGGTCAGGATACGAGCAGTACTTC
NA | NA | TRBJ2-5 | 13 | TRBV28 | CASSLGLQETQYF | TGTGCCAGCAGCTTGGGGCTCCAAGAGACCCAGTACTTC
NA | NA | TRBJ2-7 | 14 | TRBV2 | CASSEGSVAYEQYF | TGTGCCAGCAGTGAAGGTAGCGTGGCCTACGAGCAGTACTTC
NA | NA | TRBJ2-7 | 15 | TRBV7-2 | CASSPRPARAYEQYF | TGTGCCAGCAGCCCCAGGCCAGCACGAGCCTACGAGCAGTACTTC
NA | few | TRBJ2-2 | 14 | TRBV28 | CASSFTGGTGELFF | TGTGCCAGCAGTTTCACAGGCGGCACCGGGGAGCTGTTTTTT
NA | NA | TRBJ1-4 | 14 | TRBV13 | CASSQGRLSEKLFF | TGTGCCAGCAGCCAGGGTCGTCTGAGTGAAAAACTGTTTTTT
NA | NA | TRBJ2-7 | 14 | TRBV6-1 | CASSEPRAPYEQYF | TGTGCCAGCAGTGAACCCCGGGCTCCCTACGAGCAGTACTTC
NA | NA | TRBJ1-3 | 11 | TRBV7-9 | CASSLGVVIYF | TGTGCCAGCAGCTTAGGAGTCGTCATATATTTT
TRBD2 | NA | TRBJ2-1 | 15 | TRBV10-3 | CAISGTSGGFNEQFF | TGTGCCATCAGTGGGACTAGCGGGGGGTTTAATGAGCAGTTCTTC
TRBD2 | NA | TRBJ2-3 | 12 | TRBV5-4 | CASSTRLATQYF | TGTGCCAGCAGCACAAGACTAGCTACGCAGTATTTT
NA | NA | TRBJ2-1 | 16 | TRBV11-2 | CASSLEWANSYNEQFF | TGTGCCAGCAGCTTAGAATGGGCTAATTCCTACAATGAGCAGTTCTTC
NA | NA | TRBJ2-2 | 14 | TRBV30 | CAWGTSLPSGELFF | TGTGCCTGGGGGACGAGTTTGCCGTCCGGGGAGCTGTTTTTT
TRBD2 | NA | TRBJ2-7 | 13 | TRBV5-5 | CASSLASGRDRYF | TGTGCCAGCAGCTTGGCTAGCGGGAGGGATCGGTACTTC
NA | NA | TRBJ1-1 | 15 | TRBV19 | CASSWKQVTRTEAFF | TGTGCCAGTAGCTGGAAACAGGTTACCCGCACTGAAGCTTTCTTT
NA | NA | TRBJ2-2 | 18 | TRBV5-4 | CASSLGGTGPRVAGELFF | TGTGCCAGCAGCTTGGGAGGGACGGGGCCCAGGGTTGCCGGGGAGCTGTTTTTT
TRBD2 | NA | TRBJ2-1 | 17 | TRBV18 | CASSPPGALAGGNEQFF | TGTGCCAGCTCACCACCAGGGGCACTAGCGGGGGGAAATGAGCAGTTCTTC
TRBD1 | NA | TRBJ2-4 | 13 | TRBV19 | CASTGTGVFIQYF | TGTGCCAGTACCGGGACAGGGGTATTCATTCAGTACTTC
NA | NA | TRBJ1-4 | 14 | TRBV18 | CASSQGTTNEKLFF | TGTGCCAGCTCCCAGGGTACAACTAATGAAAAACTGTTTTTT
NA | NA | TRBJ2-2 | 15 | TRBV5-1 | CASSPGTPNTGELFF | TGCGCCAGCAGCCCCGGGACACCGAACACCGGGGAGCTGTTTTTT
TRBD2 | NA | TRBJ2-1 | 15 | TRBV5-8 | CASSLGTSGSVEQFF | TGTGCCAGCAGCTTGGGGACTAGCGGGTCAGTTGAGCAGTTCTTC
TRBD2 | NA | TRBJ2-2 | 14 | TRBV12-5 | CASVLAGVPGELFF | TGTGCTAGTGTGTTAGCGGGAGTACCCGGGGAGCTGTTTTTT
TRBD2 | NA | TRBJ2-3 | 14 | TRBV5-1 | CASKSGGSTDTQYF | TGCGCCAGCAAAAGCGGGGGAAGCACAGATACGCAGTATTTT
NA | NA | TRBJ1-2 | 12 | TRBV28 | CASSYPGYGYTF | TGTGCCAGCAGTTATCCGGGGTATGGCTACACCTTC
TRBD2 | NA | TRBJ2-2 | 18 | TRBV9 | CASSVGLNPGGGTGELFF | TGTGCCAGCAGCGTTGGATTAAACCCGGGGGGTGGTACCGGGGAGCTGTTTTTT
NA | NA | TRBJ1-3 | 12 | TRBV30 | CAWSVPRNTIYF | TGTGCCTGGAGTGTACCCAGAAACACCATATATTTT
TRBD1 | NA | TRBJ1-5 | 15 | TRBV6-1 | CASITGTDSNQPQHF | TGTGCCAGCATAACCGGGACAGATAGCAATCAGCCCCAGCATTTT
NA | once | TRBJ2-7 | 16 | TRBV28 | CASSLPRTATPYEQYF | TGTGCCAGCAGTTTGCCGCGGACAGCTACACCCTACGAGCAGTACTTC
TRBD1 | NA | TRBJ2-7 | 16 | TRBV5-1 | CASSLKGQGASYEQYF | TGCGCCAGCAGCTTGAAGGGACAGGGGGCCTCCTACGAGCAGTACTTC
NA | NA | TRBJ2-1 | 13 | TRBV18 | CASSGPGDNEQFF | TGTGCCAGCTCAGGGCCGGGGGACAATGAGCAGTTCTTC
NA | NA | TRBJ2-7 | 16 | TRBV27 | CASSSRPALGEYEQYF | TGTGCCAGCAGTTCACGGCCCGCGTTGGGGGAGTACGAGCAGTACTTC